The next 22 T cell receptor beta chains were all read from a single sample in a study of blood T cell repertoires in COVID-19. This table comes from immunoSEQ multiplex PCR, and its TCRdb copy is limited to in-frame clones, with some not included. Of approximately 390,000 clones listed, about 90% are singletons. The material sequenced was peripheral blood. The receptors were sampled from a man younger than 30 with active or convalescent COVID-19.

The gene calls are TRBV5-4 and TRBJ1-1; 7 bases fit TRBD1. The CDR3 consists of 14 residues. The trim removed 2 bases at V and 5 bases at J, leaving 6 bases unmatched. Germline V CDR1 and CDR2: SGHNT, YYREEE (reference sequence). The CDR3 loop is CASSLGQARTEAFF. CDR3 nucleotides: TGTGCCAGCAGCTTAGGACAGGCCCGGACTGAAGCTTTCTTT.

This chain joins TRBV6-5 and TRBJ2-1; no firm D call. CDR1 and CDR2 from the germline V gene are MNHEY and SVGAGI. CDR3 length equals 15 residues. The V end was cut by 4 bases, the J end by 0 bases, with 10 bases between. This chain's CDR3 is CASSSLESSYNEQFF. CDR3 in DNA: TGTGCCAGCAGTTCGTTAGAAAGCTCCTACAATGAGCAGTTCTTC.

The chain joins TRBV18 to TRBJ2-2, with D possibly matching TRBD2 (7 bases). V gave up 3 bases and J gave up 7 bases, with 18 bases separating them. This CDR3 has 16 amino acids. Germline loops: CDR1 KGHSH, CDR2 LQKENI. CDR3 sequence reads: CASSPSRAGAGGELFF. Written as DNA, the CDR3 is TGTGCCAGCTCACCCTCGAGGGCGGGGGCCGGCGGGGAGCTGTTTTTT.

The rearrangement joins TRBV10-2 to TRBJ2-1; the match to TRBD1 covers 8 bases. Germline V gene sequence: CDR1 WSHSY, CDR2 SAAADI. V gave up 8 bases and J gave up 1 base; unmatched junction bases: 1. The length of the CDR3 is 13 residues. This CDR3 reads CASGQGSYNEQFF. DNA for the CDR3: TGCGCCAGCGGACAGGGTTCCTACAATGAGCAGTTCTTC.

The chain joins TRBV15 to TRBJ1-1, with D unclear. In germline, CDR1 is LNHNV, CDR2 YYDKDF (reference sequence). V lost 5 bases to trimming and J lost 0 bases, with 16 bases between them. This CDR3 comprises 16 residues. CDR3 region: CATSSRGSSMNTEAFF. The CDR3 bases are TGTGCCACCAGCTCTCGGGGTAGCAGCATGAACACTGAAGCTTTCTTT.

The chain recombines TRBV4-3 with TRBJ2-1; D perhaps matches TRBD2 (6 bases). The V gene's germline CDR1 is LGHNA and CDR2 YSLEER. The ends were cut back, 4 bases at V and 8 bases at J, with 21 bases in the middle. The CDR3 has 16 residues. Written as DNA, the CDR3 is TGCGCCAGCAGCCGGAGCCAAGGAGGACTACAGGATGAGCAGTTCTTC. Its protein product is CASSRSQGGLQDEQFF.

The V call is TRBV11-2, the J call TRBJ1-2, with D possibly being TRBD1 (6 bases). V gave up 4 bases and J gave up 8 bases, with 26 bases separating them. Germline V CDR1 and CDR2: SGHAT, FQNNGV. The CDR3 runs 17 residues. Here the CDR3 reads CASSYLVGGAAGGGYTF. As DNA, the CDR3 is TGTGCCAGCAGCTATCTGGTAGGGGGGGCCGCAGGAGGCGGCTACACCTTC.

J is TRBJ1-3 and V is TRBV3-1 (or the pseudogene TRBV3-2); 12 bases agree with TRBD1. V lost 0 bases and J lost 4; bases outside the gene matches: 4. Looked up from germline, CDR1 is LGHDT and CDR2 is YNNKEL (reference sequence). The CDR3 totals 17 residues. The CDR3 is CASSQEGQGAAGNTIYF. The CDR3, as DNA: TGTGCCAGCAGCCAAGAGGGACAGGGGGCGGCAGGAAACACCATATATTTT.

The rearrangement links TRBV24-1 to TRBJ2-7, with 11 bases identical to TRBD1. CDR1 is KGHDR and CDR2 is SFDVKD in the germline V gene. V was clipped by 2 bases and J by 0 bases; unmatched bases: 2. This CDR3 spans 16 amino acids. The CDR3 sequence is CATSDSGQGDSYEQYF. The CDR3 bases are TGTGCCACCAGTGATTCGGGACAGGGGGACTCCTACGAGCAGTACTTC.

The J gene is TRBJ1-4, the V gene TRBV5-1, with a possible D match to TRBD1 (5 bases). Germline values: CDR1 SGHRS, CDR2 YFSETQ. Trimming pared 0 bases from V and 0 bases from J, leaving 9 bases between. The CDR3 has 16 residues. The DNA of the CDR3 is TGCGCCAGCAGCTTGGGGGGCGGGACAACTAATGAAAAACTGTTTTTT. Amino acids: CASSLGGGTTNEKLFF.

This clone was observed a few times. The chain recombines TRBV27 with TRBJ2-1; the D gene is possibly TRBD2 (6 bases). CDR3 length: 12 residues. CDR1 is MNHEY and CDR2 is SMNVEV in the germline V gene (reference sequence). Deletions cut 3 bases from V and 9 bases from J, with 9 bases between. CDR3 nucleotide sequence: TGTGCCAGCAGTTTTGAGGAGGGTGAGCAGTTCTTC. It yields the protein CASSFEEGEQFF.

This chain connects TRBV2 to TRBJ1-2, with TRBD1 matching over 10 bases. The CDR3 sequence is 14 residues long. V lost 6 bases and J lost 5; bases outside the gene matches: 6. Germline V gene data show CDR1 as SNHLY and CDR2 as FYNNEI. The CDR3 sequence: CASRPGQGIYGYTF. The DNA for the CDR3 is TGTGCCAGCAGGCCGGGACAGGGGATTTATGGCTACACCTTC.

J is TRBJ2-5 and V is TRBV27; 8 bases line up with TRBD1. Unmatched junction bases numbered 2, after V lost 4 bases and J lost 1 base. The CDR3 runs 14 residues. Germline CDR1 and CDR2: MNHEY and SMNVEV (reference sequence). CDR3 coding DNA: TGTGCCAGCAGTTATACAGGGGGCCAAGAGACCCAGTACTTC. It specifies CASSYTGGQETQYF.

The V gene is TRBV7-9, the J gene TRBJ1-2, with 9 bases lining up with TRBD1. CDR3 length equals 14 residues. Germline loops: CDR1 SEHNR, CDR2 FQNEAQ (reference sequence). The V and J ends lost 2 bases and 8 bases, in that order; junction bases with no gene match: 6. The CDR3 bases are TGTGCCAGCAGCTTAACAGGGGGCTTTGGGGGCTACACCTTC. Residues: CASSLTGGFGGYTF.

The J gene is TRBJ1-1, the V gene TRBV12-3 or TRBV12-4; D is possibly TRBD1 (5 bases). This CDR3 contains 13 residues. V lost 6 bases and J lost 1, with 9 bases in between. Here the CDR3 DNA reads TGTGCCAGCAGGACCGGGGGGAACACTGAAGCTTTCTTT. It specifies CASRTGGNTEAFF.

J is TRBJ2-2 and V is TRBV12-3 or TRBV12-4; maybe TRBD1 (6 bases). The germline V and J ends were trimmed by 5 bases and 5 bases, with 9 bases remaining between them. The CDR3 is 13 amino acids. This chain's CDR3 is CASSTQGTGELFF. CDR3 nucleotide sequence: TGTGCCAGCAGTACCCAGGGGACCGGGGAGCTGTTTTTT.

The chain links TRBV4-3 to TRBJ1-1; tentatively, D is TRBD1 (6 bases). V lost 0 bases, J lost 4 bases, and 12 bases lay in between. CDR3 length: 15 residues. Germline V gene sequence: CDR1 LGHNA, CDR2 YSLEER. This CDR3 is CASSQEDSLGTEAFF. The CDR3 nucleotides are TGCGCCAGCAGCCAAGAGGACAGTCTGGGCACTGAAGCTTTCTTT.

This clone has just one count. The chain combines TRBV7-9 with TRBJ2-7; 9 nucleotides line up with TRBD1. This CDR3 has 14 amino acids. The V gene end was trimmed by 6 bases and the J gene end by 7 bases; junction bases not matched to a gene: 10. CDR1 and CDR2 from the germline V gene are SEHNR and FQNEAQ (reference sequence). The CDR3 DNA reads as TGTGCCAGCAGTTATACAGGGGGCTGGGAAGAGCAGTACTTC. Protein: CASSYTGGWEEQYF.

Remarks on this clone: A junction boundary mismatches the germline segment, possibly from a read error. V usage is TRBV7-7 and J usage is TRBJ2-2; no clear D. The CDR3 covers 16 residues. The V gene's germline CDR1 is SSHAT and CDR2 FNYEAQ (reference sequence). CDR3 amino acids: CASSPHLTGVGGELFF. CDR3 bases: TGTGCTAGCAGTCCTCACCTAACTGGAGTCGGTGGGGAGCTGTTTTTT.

The V call is TRBV5-1, the J call TRBJ2-3; the D is unclear. Trimming cost V 2 bases and J 2 bases, with 9 bases left between them. The length of the CDR3 is 14 residues. The germline CDR1 and CDR2 sequences are SGHRS and YFSETQ. The CDR3 DNA reads as TGCGCCAGCAGCTTTACCGCGATCACAGATACGCAGTATTTT. Protein product: CASSFTAITDTQYF.

The chain combines TRBV5-6 with TRBJ1-1, with no clear D. The V gene lost 4 bases and the J gene lost 3 bases, with 13 bases spanning the gap. The CDR3 has 14 amino acids. The germline V gene encodes CDR1 SGHDT and CDR2 YYEEEE. CDR3 sequence reads: CASSPTPEYTEAFF. The CDR3 nucleotides read TGTGCCAGCAGCCCAACACCGGAGTACACTGAAGCTTTCTTT.

J is TRBJ1-5 and V is TRBV15; the match to TRBD1 covers 9 bases. The junction had 11 bases not matched to a gene; V was cut back by 3 bases and J by 5 bases. The CDR3 covers 17 residues. The germline gives CDR1 LNHNV, CDR2 YYDKDF (reference sequence). CDR3: CATSSRPTGGHDQPQHF. Here the CDR3 DNA reads TGTGCCACCAGCAGCCGCCCGACAGGGGGGCACGATCAGCCCCAGCATTTT.